This T cell receptor beta chain was captured in a study of T cell clonality in common variable immunodeficiency (dated by TCRdb to between 2015 and 2017). Most of the CVID patients and most of the healthy controls were of Caucasian heritage. Heparinized peripheral whole blood samples of roughly 4.5 to 8 ml were collected from each donor. Genomic DNA from adults with common variable immune deficiency (CVID) and from healthy adult controls was used to sequence TCRbeta CDR3 repertoires. There were about 22 healthy adult volunteers in the control group (approximately 12 female and 10 or so male), ranging in age from roughly 20 to 66 years, with a mean age of 34. To isolate peripheral blood mononuclear cells, diluted blood was subjected to density centrifugation over Hypaque 1077 or Ficoll-Paque. Unsorted mononuclear cells served as the source of genomic DNA, which was extracted either by Qiagen column purification or by a centrifugation-based method.

Results and caveats for the whole study, not just this receptor: According to the authors, figuring out what caused the increased clonality in CVID would require sequencing the repertoires of T cell subpopulations. Healthy controls shared more TCRbeta clones with each other than CVID subjects shared among themselves (p < 0.0001). Differences among patients in the CVID cohort limited the correlations between repertoire features and clinical complications. Even though DNA input was equal, the average per sample came to about 81,820 unique sequences for controls compared with 25,000 to 35,000 for CVID samples. Fewer deletions and N-nucleotide insertions were reportedly observed in CVID TCRbeta sequences, and highly modified clones with 13 or more V deletions were reportedly absent from CVID TCRbeta sequences. Increased TCRbeta clonality was found in CVID subjects compared with healthy controls (t-test p = 0.018), with the increase being most characteristic of about a third of subjects.

This clone was counted ten times or more. Its antigen specificity is not known. The CDR3 end falls 3 residues outside the read, so it is completed with the germline J gene. CVID samples and control samples contributed equivalent amounts of genomic DNA as sequencing input. For every sample, a 60 bp segment covering the rearranged TCRbeta CDR3 region was amplified and then sequenced. The immunoSEQ assay, a bias-corrected multiplex PCR combined with high-throughput sequencing, was used for TCRbeta amplification. Per the original workflow: Each unique nucleotide sequence was treated as a clone and annotated with V, D and J genes, copy number and frequency. Sequences were labeled productive if in frame, and non-productive if out of frame or containing stop codons. Clonality was calculated from Shannon's entropy as previously described. The predicted amino acid sequences of productive clones were used to derive the mean CDR3 Kyte-Doolittle hydropathy. The R hclust function was used to hierarchically cluster scaled V gene usage with Manhattan distance and complete linkage. Sharing of clones by CDR3 amino acid sequence was evaluated by resampling 12 repertoires per group over 100 rounds. The repertoires were searched for around 72 published EBV-specific and some 250 published CMV-specific TCRbeta sequences. Analysis left out a couple of CVID samples that produced under 10,000 sequences, so around 40 CVID repertoires remained. TCRdb provides this immuneACCESS table in a form limited to in-frame rearrangements. Some clones are lacking; in checked studies, under half of them reflect an unresolved V gene, and why the rest are absent is not known. The D gene and trimming were derived from the DNA, and the V and J assignments and clone size from that table. This sample is represented by 40,000 to 50,000 clones, with no singletons among them. About 10% of the sample comes from the top ten.

The CDR3 starts with the cysteine, ends with the phenylalanine, and has 15 residues. Part of the CDR3 DNA is given, 36 bases translated from base 1. CDR1 and CDR2, per the germline V gene, are MRHNA and SNTAGT. V and J are trimmed by 3 bases and 7 bases, and the gene matches miss 6 bases of the junction. Input material: peripheral blood mononuclear cells. The rearranged segments are TRBV6-4 and TRBJ2-2, and 9 bases in between align with TRBD2. This TCR was sampled from a person aged 18-70 years in good health. The sequenced part of the CDR3 DNA is TGTGCCAGCAGTGATGTGCTAGCGGGGCACGGGGAG. This codes for CASSDVLAGHGE. The whole CDR3 sequence is CASSDVLAGHGELFF.